The 21 T cell receptor beta chains below were found in one sample sequenced in a study of siplizumab effects on memory and regulatory T cells. Sequencing used immunoSEQ multiplex PCR; TCRdb keeps in-frame clones, though not all of them. Of nearly 95,000 clones listed, roughly 94% are singletons. Sequencing was done on a sample of non-Treg CD4+ T cells sorted from blood. The receptors stem from a human donor in good health.

The rearrangement joins TRBV7-2 to TRBJ2-2, with TRBD2 as a possible D gene (6 bases). Trimming removed 2 bases at V and 6 bases at J, with 16 bases between. The CDR3 extends over 16 amino acids. CDR1 and CDR2 from the germline V gene are SGHTA and FQGNSA. This CDR3 is CASSLSTGSKAGELFF. The CDR3 coding sequence is TGTGCCAGCAGCTTATCCACCGGGAGTAAGGCCGGGGAGCTGTTTTTT.

The gene calls are TRBV7-8 and TRBJ2-2, with 9 positions matching TRBD2. Germline V lookup: CDR1 SGHVS, CDR2 FQNEAQ. The CDR3 loop spans 15 amino acids. The V gene end was trimmed by 4 bases and the J gene end by 3 bases; junction bases not matched to a gene: 3. The CDR3 nucleotides read TGTGCCAGCAGCTGGGGACTAGCTTACACCGGGGAGCTGTTTTTT. Protein product: CASSWGLAYTGELFF.

The rearrangement uses TRBV6-6 and TRBJ2-3; D gene ambiguous. CDR1 is MNHNY and CDR2 is SVGAGI in the germline V gene (reference sequence). The V and J ends lost 5 bases and 1 base respectively, with 4 bases between them. There are 12 residues in the CDR3. The chain's CDR3 is CASSPGTDTQYF. CDR3 coding DNA: TGTGCCAGCAGTCCCGGCACAGATACGCAGTATTTT.

The CDR3 loop is CSATDLSSKFF. The CDR3 region has the DNA TGCAGTGCTACGGACCTTTCTTCAAAGTTCTTC. The chain employs TRBV20-1 and TRBJ2-1, with D unresolved. This CDR3 has 11 residues. The germline gives CDR1 DFQATT, CDR2 SNEGSKA (reference sequence). The V gene lost 4 bases and the J gene lost 14 bases, with 15 bases spanning the gap.

V gene TRBV5-1 combines with J gene TRBJ2-2; D not certain. The ends were cut back, 1 base at V and 4 bases at J, with 2 bases in the middle. CDR1 is SGHRS, CDR2 YFSETQ, per germline. This CDR3 region has 12 residues. The CDR3 is CASSLTTGELFF. The CDR3 DNA is TGCGCCAGCAGCTTGACCACCGGGGAGCTGTTTTTT.

V and J are TRBV9 and TRBJ1-2; D possibly corresponds to TRBD1 (5 bases). Germline V gives CDR1 SGDLS, CDR2 YYNGEE. The ends were cut back, 0 bases at V and 4 bases at J, with 10 bases in the middle. The CDR3 has 14 residues. The CDR3 protein is CASSVDGGAYGYTF. The CDR3 DNA sequence: TGTGCCAGCAGCGTAGACGGAGGGGCCTATGGCTACACCTTC.

The sample holds a few counts of this clone. J is TRBJ1-2 and V is TRBV19, with D hard to call. The CDR3 spans 13 residues. The V end was cut by 4 bases, the J end by 3 bases, with 9 bases between. The germline V gene has CDR1 LNHDA and CDR2 SQIVND (reference sequence). CDR3 sequence: CASSTRDHYGYTF. The CDR3 DNA is TGTGCCAGTAGTACCCGGGATCACTATGGCTACACCTTC.

The gene calls are TRBV5-8 and TRBJ1-1, with D perhaps matching TRBD1 (5 bases). V lost 6 bases and J lost 4, with 13 bases in between. Germline-derived CDR1 and CDR2 are SGHTS and YDEGEE. CDR3 length equals 13 residues. In DNA form, the CDR3 reads TGTGCCAGCACCTGGGATGGGGGCACTGAAGCTTTCTTT. Translating gives CASTWDGGTEAFF. The full variable domain, its missing parts supplied by reference TRBV5-8 and TRBJ1-1, is EAGVTQSPTHLIKTRGQQATLRCSPISGHTSVYWYQQALGLGLQFLLWYDEGEERNRGNFPPRFSGRQFPNYSSELNVNALELEDSALYLCASTWDGGTEAFFGQGTRLTVV.

This chain uses TRBV7-2 with TRBJ2-2, with D possibly TRBD1 on 6 matching bases. Germline CDR1 reads SGHTA; CDR2 reads FQGNSA. The length of the CDR3 is 16 residues. Trimming removed 5 bases from V and 1 base from J, with 14 bases in between. CDR3 residues: CASSATGPGNTGELFF. The CDR3 DNA follows: TGTGCCAGCAGCGCCACAGGGCCGGGGAACACCGGGGAGCTGTTTTTT.

The CDR3 nucleotides are TGTGCCAGCAGTGAGACAGTGAACACTGAAGCTTTCTTT. Encoded protein: CASSETVNTEAFF. The rearrangement uses TRBV6-5 and TRBJ1-1; tentatively, D is TRBD1 (5 bases). Trimming left V 5 bases short and J 0 bases short, with 7 bases between. The CDR3 extends over 13 amino acids. From germline, CDR1 is MNHEY and CDR2 SVGAGI.

This rearrangement joins TRBV5-1 to TRBJ1-1; D unclear. The CDR3 has 15 residues. Per germline, CDR1 SGHRS and CDR2 YFSETQ. Trimming stripped 0 bases from V and 3 bases from J, with 12 bases between. The CDR3 coding sequence is TGCGCCAGCAGCTTGGTCAGGTTTGGGGACACTGAAGCTTTCTTT. This translates into CASSLVRFGDTEAFF.

CDR3 amino acids: CACARSYEQYF. CDR3 bases: TGTGCCTGCGCCAGGTCCTACGAGCAGTACTTC. The V call is TRBV2, the J call TRBJ2-7; no clear D gene. CDR1 is SNHLY, CDR2 FYNNEI, per germline. This CDR3 has 11 residues. Trimming removed 11 bases from V and 1 base from J, with 9 bases in between.

The chain couples TRBV14 to TRBJ1-2; no definite D call. CDR3 size: 13 residues. The germline V gene has CDR1 SGHDN and CDR2 FVKESK. Trimming stripped 3 bases from V and 2 bases from J, with 7 bases between. The CDR3 is CASSHGRNYGYTF. The DNA for the CDR3 is TGTGCCAGCAGCCATGGGCGAAACTATGGCTACACCTTC.

The rearrangement joins TRBV6-5 to TRBJ2-3; D not resolved. Trimming took 2 bases from V and 0 from J, leaving 9 bases between them. Germline CDR1 reads MNHEY; CDR2 reads SVGAGI. This CDR3 region has 15 residues. CDR3 region: CASSYGRASTDTQYF. The CDR3, as DNA: TGTGCCAGCAGTTACGGCAGAGCCAGCACAGATACGCAGTATTTT.

The V and J genes are TRBV7-9 and TRBJ2-7; TRBD1 matches at 10 bases. The CDR3 is 14 residues long. V lost 3 bases, J lost 6 bases, and 5 bases stayed unmatched. The germline V gene encodes CDR1 SEHNR and CDR2 FQNEAQ (reference sequence). The CDR3 DNA reads as TGTGCCAGCAGCTTGGGGACAGGGGTCGCCGAGCAGTACTTC. This gives the protein CASSLGTGVAEQYF.

This chain joins TRBV19 and TRBJ2-5, with D possibly called TRBD1 or TRBD2 (7 bases each). The CDR3 totals 13 residues. V dropped 7 bases and J dropped 6 bases, with 15 bases sitting between them. CDR1 is LNHDA and CDR2 is SQIVND in the germline V gene (reference sequence). The CDR3 is CASTGGRAQTQYF. CDR3 in DNA: TGTGCCAGTACAGGGGGGAGGGCCCAGACCCAGTACTTC.

This chain joins TRBV29-1 and TRBJ1-2, with 8 bases lining up with TRBD1. This CDR3 has 13 residues. Trimming removed 4 bases from V and 10 bases from J; junction bases left unmatched: 11. Germline CDR1 and CDR2: SQVTM and ANQGSEA. The CDR3 DNA follows: TGCAGCGTTGCAGGGGGCCCCAGTAGGGACTACACCTTC. Residues: CSVAGGPSRDYTF.

V and J are TRBV6-5 and TRBJ2-5, with 11 bases that match TRBD2. The last part of the DNA fits TRBJ2-7 better; the J call may be wrong. CDR1 and CDR2 from the germline V gene are MNHEY and SVGAGI. The CDR3 spans 15 residues. CDR3 region: CASSPRLAGTYEQYF. The CDR3 DNA is TGTGCCAGCAGTCCCCGACTAGCGGGGACCTACGAGCAGTACTTC.

This sequence joins TRBV7-3 and TRBJ1-2, with unresolved D. This CDR3 has 13 residues. Germline V lookup: CDR1 SGHTA, CDR2 FQGTGA. The ends were cut back, 4 bases at V and 6 bases at J, with 12 bases in the middle. The CDR3 DNA sequence: TGTGCCAGCAGCTGGCCGCACTTCAATGGCTACACCTTC. This codes for CASSWPHFNGYTF.

The J gene is TRBJ2-2, the V gene TRBV11-2; D remains ambiguous. The CDR3 totals 14 residues. Trimming cost V 0 bases and J 5 bases, with 7 bases left between them. Germline loops: CDR1 SGHAT, CDR2 FQNNGV. CDR3 region: CASSLDRVTGELFF. The DNA of the CDR3 is TGTGCCAGCAGCTTAGATCGAGTTACCGGGGAGCTGTTTTTT.

This clone was observed a handful of times. The genes are TRBV2 and TRBJ1-1; no clear D gene. V gave up 3 bases and J gave up 0 bases, with 11 bases separating them. The germline V gene encodes CDR1 SNHLY and CDR2 FYNNEI. The CDR3 loop spans 15 amino acids. CDR3 coding DNA: TGTGCCAGCAGTGACCTCTACGGCATGAACACTGAAGCTTTCTTT. Amino acids: CASSDLYGMNTEAFF.